The sequence of this TCR beta chain was determined in a study of T cell responses to AZD1222 COVID-19 vaccine. About the study: Pooling covered second doses at about 4 or about 12 weeks. Findings and limits, study-wide: In a largely white British group with more females than males, clonal diversity was possibly underestimated. Spike-specific TCR breadth and depth rose after two AZD1222 doses. After the peak T cell response, and only then, were repertoires sampled.

Here immunoSEQ multiplex PCR was the method, and the copy in TCRdb shows in-frame clones only, minus some. Of about 110,000 clones listed, 87% were seen once; the top ten hold 4% to 6%. With regard to this clone: Its antigen is still unknown.

This sample comprised peripheral blood, obtained on day 0 of AZD1222 vaccination. This receptor was taken from an adult in good health.

CDR3 amino acids: CASSFRDRAYSGANVLTF. The CDR3 nucleotides are TGTGCCAGCAGTTTCCGGGACAGGGCTTACTCTGGGGCCAACGTCCTGACTTTC. The chain uses TRBV6-2 or TRBV6-3 and TRBJ2-6; TRBD1 agrees at 9 bases. The CDR3 is 18 residues long. CDR1 MNHEY and CDR2 SVGEGT come from the germline V gene. V lost 4 bases and J lost 0; bases outside the gene matches: 7.